Listed here is a single T cell receptor beta chain. The antigen remains undetermined. These data belong to a study of vaccination effects on CD4 cells after COVID-19. Assay: immunoSEQ multiplex PCR; the TCRdb copy retains only in-frame clones and omits some. This sample has some 77,000 clones, with roughly 70% found just once. Study-level findings and limits: Common cold coronaviruses were cross-recognized by only 1 of 255 vaccine-induced clones in healthy vaccinees.

V lost 1 base, J lost 5 bases, and 17 bases stayed unmatched. Germline lookup yields CDR1 SGHRS and CDR2 YFSETQ. This CDR3 has 20 amino acids. Prior to sequencing, the ViraFEST assay stimulated PBMC with viral peptide pools, which expanded the antigen-specific CD4+ T cells. Isolation of CD4+ T cells took place after more than 9 days of culture. People in the vaccine group had not been infected with SARS-CoV-2 before, and their nucleocapsid antibodies were negative. With approximately 11 ug/ml peptides and roughly 9.4 IU/ml IL-2, 1.5 million to 2 million PBMC per well were cultured. On both days 3 and 7, half of the culture medium was replaced with IL-2 medium.

The chain uses TRBV5-1 and TRBJ1-6; 8 bases match TRBD1. The TCR originated in a human donor who received a COVID-19 vaccine. The material sequenced was CD4+ T cells from PBMCs cultured with HCoV-OC43 spike peptides, taken before COVID-19 vaccination. Stated subset: HCoV-OC43 spike overlapping peptide pool stimulation. DNA for the CDR3: TGCGCCAGCAGCTTGATTTCCGGGACAGGAACGGGCCAGAATAATTCACCCCTCCACTTT. Residues: CASSLISGTGTGQNNSPLHF.